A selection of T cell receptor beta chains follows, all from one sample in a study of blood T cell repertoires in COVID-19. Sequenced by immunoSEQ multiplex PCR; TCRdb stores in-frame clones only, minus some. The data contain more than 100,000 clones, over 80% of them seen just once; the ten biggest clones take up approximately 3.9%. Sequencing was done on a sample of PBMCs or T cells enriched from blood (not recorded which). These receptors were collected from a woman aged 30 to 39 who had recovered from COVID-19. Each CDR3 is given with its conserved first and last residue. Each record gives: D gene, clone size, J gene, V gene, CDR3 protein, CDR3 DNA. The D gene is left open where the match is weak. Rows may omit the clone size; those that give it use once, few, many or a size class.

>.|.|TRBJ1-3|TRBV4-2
CASSYRNTIYF
TGTGCCAGCAGCTATAGAAACACCATATATTTT
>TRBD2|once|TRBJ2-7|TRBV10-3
CAITPAGLADYEQYF
TGTGCCATCACCCCTGCGGGACTAGCGGACTACGAGCAGTACTTC
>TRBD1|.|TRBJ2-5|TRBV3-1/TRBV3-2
CASSQGRTGGRETQYF
TGTGCCAGCAGCCAAGGGAGGACAGGGGGACGAGAGACCCAGTACTTC
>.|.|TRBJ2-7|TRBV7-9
CASSLALGQGYEQYF
TGTGCCAGCAGCTTAGCTTTGGGGCAGGGATACGAGCAGTACTTC
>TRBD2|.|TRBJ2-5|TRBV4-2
CASSGVAGSQETQYF
TGTGCCAGCAGCGGGGTAGCGGGAAGTCAAGAGACCCAGTACTTC
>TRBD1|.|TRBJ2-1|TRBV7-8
CASSGDRVSEQFF
TGTGCCAGCAGCGGTGACAGGGTTAGTGAGCAGTTCTTC
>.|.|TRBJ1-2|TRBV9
CASSVARTSNYGYTF
TGTGCCAGCAGCGTAGCCCGAACTTCGAACTATGGCTACACCTTC
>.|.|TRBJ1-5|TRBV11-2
CASSLGGGGNQPQHF
TGTGCCAGCAGCTTAGGGGGGGGAGGCAATCAGCCCCAGCATTTT
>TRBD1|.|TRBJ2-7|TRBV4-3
CASSQRQGIHEQYF
TGCGCCAGCAGCCAAAGACAGGGGATCCACGAGCAGTACTTC
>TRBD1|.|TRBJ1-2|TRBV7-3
CASSFPSGTGDGYTF
TGTGCCAGCAGCTTCCCATCTGGGACAGGGGACGGCTACACCTTC
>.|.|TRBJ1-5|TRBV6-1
CASSELLLSRVQHF
TGTGCCAGCAGTGAACTATTGTTGTCGAGAGTCCAGCATTTT
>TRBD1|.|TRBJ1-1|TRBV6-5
CASRQGSLGNTEAFF
TGTGCCAGCAGACAGGGGTCGCTGGGGAACACTGAAGCTTTCTTT
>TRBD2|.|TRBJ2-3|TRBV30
CAWNKGLAGSSTDTQYF
TGTGCCTGGAATAAGGGACTAGCGGGGTCTAGCACAGATACGCAGTATTTT
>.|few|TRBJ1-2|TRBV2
CASSGQFPPPTF
TGTGCCAGCAGTGGGCAGTTCCCTCCCCCCACCTTC
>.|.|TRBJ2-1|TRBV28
CASSRRQPGRNEQFF
TGTGCCAGCAGTCGCCGACAGCCTGGGCGCAATGAGCAGTTCTTC
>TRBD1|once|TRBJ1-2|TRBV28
CASSLGQGTNYGYTF
TGTGCCAGCAGTTTAGGACAGGGGACCAACTATGGCTACACCTTC
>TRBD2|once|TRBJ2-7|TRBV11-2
CASSSLKGLAVSYEQYF
TGTGCCAGCAGCTCGTTGAAGGGTCTAGCGGTCTCCTACGAGCAGTACTTC
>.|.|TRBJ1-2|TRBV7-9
CASSPGVSGGYTF
TGTGCCAGCAGCCCTGGAGTTTCCGGTGGCTACACCTTC
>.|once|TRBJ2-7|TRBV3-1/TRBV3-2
CASSRSSYEQYF
TGTGCCAGCAGCAGGAGTTCCTACGAGCAGTACTTC
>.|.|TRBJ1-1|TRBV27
CASSLSWGLAEAFF
TGTGCCAGCAGTTTATCGTGGGGGCTGGCTGAAGCTTTCTTT
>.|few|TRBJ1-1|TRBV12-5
CASGSPGSTEAFF
TGTGCTAGTGGTTCGCCCGGGAGCACTGAAGCTTTCTTT
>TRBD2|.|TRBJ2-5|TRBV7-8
CASSLVGSGGLQETQYF
TGTGCCAGCAGCTTAGTGGGTAGCGGGGGACTCCAAGAGACCCAGTACTTC
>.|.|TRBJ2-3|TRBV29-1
CSAEPRGVDSTDTQYF
TGCAGCGCTGAACCGCGGGGAGTAGATAGCACAGATACGCAGTATTTT
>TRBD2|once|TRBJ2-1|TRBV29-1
CSSFGASGRNEQFF
TGCAGCTCCTTTGGGGCTAGCGGGAGGAATGAGCAGTTCTTC
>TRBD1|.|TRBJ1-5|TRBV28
CASSSGTGWLYSNQPQHF
TGTGCCAGCAGTTCCGGGACAGGGTGGTTATATAGCAATCAGCCCCAGCATTTT
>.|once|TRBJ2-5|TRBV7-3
CASSSGTKETQYF
TGTGCCAGCAGCTCCGGCACTAAGGAGACCCAGTACTTC
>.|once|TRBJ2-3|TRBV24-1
CATSDAGRSDTQYF
TGTGCCACCAGTGATGCGGGTCGTTCAGATACGCAGTATTTT
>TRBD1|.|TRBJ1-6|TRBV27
CASSARDRHSPLHF
TGTGCCAGCAGTGCCCGGGACAGACATTCACCCCTCCACTTT
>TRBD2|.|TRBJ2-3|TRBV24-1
CATSGIAGGSDTQYF
TGTGCCACCAGTGGAATAGCGGGAGGGTCAGATACGCAGTATTTT
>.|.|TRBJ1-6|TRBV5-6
CASSLGPQTYNSPLHF
TGTGCCAGCAGCTTGGGGCCCCAGACCTATAATTCACCCCTCCACTTT
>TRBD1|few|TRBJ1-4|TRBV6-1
CATQNTGATNEKLFF
TGTGCCACCCAAAATACAGGGGCAACTAATGAAAAACTGTTTTTT
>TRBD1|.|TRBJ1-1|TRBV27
CASSLIRQGAWSTEAFF
TGTGCCAGCAGTTTAATACGACAGGGGGCATGGAGCACTGAAGCTTTCTTT
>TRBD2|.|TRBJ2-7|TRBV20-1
CSASPPGGSSYEQYF
TGCAGTGCTAGTCCCCCGGGAGGAAGCTCCTACGAGCAGTACTTC
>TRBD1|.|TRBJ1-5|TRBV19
CASSNIRQGLGQPQHF
TGTGCCAGTAGCAACATCCGACAGGGGCTGGGGCAGCCCCAGCATTTT
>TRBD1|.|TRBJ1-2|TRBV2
CASSSQGAYGYTF
TGTGCCAGCAGTTCACAGGGGGCCTATGGCTACACCTTC
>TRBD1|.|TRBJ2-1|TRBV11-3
CASSLDFGQGSNEQFF
TGTGCCAGCAGCTTAGATTTTGGACAGGGTTCTAATGAGCAGTTCTTC
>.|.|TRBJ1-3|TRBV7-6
CASSLVGRNSGNTIYF
TGTGCCAGCAGCTTAGTAGGGAGAAACTCTGGAAACACCATATATTTT
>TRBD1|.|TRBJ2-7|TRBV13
CASSLGEGAVSYEQYF
TGTGCCAGCAGCTTAGGTGAGGGGGCAGTGTCCTACGAGCAGTACTTC
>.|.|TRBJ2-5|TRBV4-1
CASSQEFQGKTQYF
TGCGCCAGCAGCCAAGAATTCCAGGGGAAGACCCAGTACTTC
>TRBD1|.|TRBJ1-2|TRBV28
CASSLLDRGGGYTF
TGTGCCAGCAGTTTACTAGACAGGGGGGGAGGCTACACCTTC
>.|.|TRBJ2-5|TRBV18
CASSPDRKGTQYF
TGTGCCAGCTCACCGGACAGAAAAGGGACCCAGTACTTC
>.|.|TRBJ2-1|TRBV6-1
CASSEALGSYNEQFF
TGTGCCAGCAGTGAAGCTCTAGGTTCCTACAATGAGCAGTTCTTC
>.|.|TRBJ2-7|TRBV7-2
CASSLAGGYEQYF
TGTGCCAGCAGCTTAGCGGGGGGCTACGAGCAGTACTTC
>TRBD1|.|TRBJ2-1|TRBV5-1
CASSFEGQQYNEQFF
TGCGCCAGCAGCTTTGAGGGACAGCAATACAATGAGCAGTTCTTC
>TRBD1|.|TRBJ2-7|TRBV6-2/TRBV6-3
CASSYAGTVLNEQYF
TGTGCCAGCAGTTACGCCGGGACAGTTCTAAACGAGCAGTACTTC
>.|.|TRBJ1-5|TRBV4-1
CASSQDTETWNNQPQHF
TGCGCCAGCAGCCAAGATACGGAGACCTGGAACAATCAGCCCCAGCATTTT
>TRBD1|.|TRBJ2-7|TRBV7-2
CASSRTQPGQTDEQYF
TGTGCCAGCAGCCGGACCCAACCGGGACAGACCGACGAGCAGTACTTC
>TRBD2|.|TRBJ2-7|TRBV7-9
CASGGTSGGRPGQYF
TGTGCCAGCGGAGGAACTAGCGGGGGCCGGCCGGGGCAGTACTTC
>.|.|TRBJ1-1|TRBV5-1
CASSPADSKTEAFF
TGCGCCAGCAGCCCGGCGGACAGTAAGACTGAAGCTTTCTTT
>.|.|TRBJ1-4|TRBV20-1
CSASDSTRAIEKLFF
TGCAGTGCTAGTGACTCCACGAGGGCTATTGAAAAACTGTTTTTT
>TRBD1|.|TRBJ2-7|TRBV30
CAWRRTGNYEQYF
TGTGCCTGGAGGCGGACAGGGAACTACGAGCAGTACTTC
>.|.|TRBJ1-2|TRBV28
CASIRGWNYGYTF
TGTGCCAGCATTCGAGGGTGGAACTATGGCTACACCTTC
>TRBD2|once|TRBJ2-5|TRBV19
CASRRQSLAGETQYF
TGTGCCAGTAGACGACAGTCTTTAGCGGGGGAGACCCAGTACTTC
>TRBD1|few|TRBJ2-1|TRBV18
CASSPGTGSVNEQFF
TGTGCCAGCTCACCCGGGACAGGGAGCGTCAATGAGCAGTTCTTC
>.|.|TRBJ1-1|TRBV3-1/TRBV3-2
CASSLPQGNTEAFF
TGTGCCAGCAGCCTTCCACAGGGGAACACTGAAGCTTTCTTT
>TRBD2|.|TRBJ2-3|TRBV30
CAWSGGGSGTDTQYF
TGTGCCTGGAGTGGGGGGGGATCAGGCACAGATACGCAGTATTTT
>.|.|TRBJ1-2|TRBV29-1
CSVEASPGGYTF
TGCAGCGTTGAAGCGTCTCCGGGGGGCTACACCTTC